Listed below are T cell receptor beta chains from one sample, sequenced in a study of beta chain features in type 1 diabetes. Sequencing used immunoSEQ multiplex PCR; TCRdb keeps in-frame clones, though not all of them. This sample has 200,000 to 300,000 clones, with about 25% found just once. Input material: central memory CD4+ T cells from blood. These receptors originate from a young man in good health. Each CDR3 is given with its conserved first and last residue. The order of the fields is clone size, V gene, J gene, D gene, CDR3 protein, CDR3 DNA. The D gene is left open where the match is weak. The size of a clone is reported for some rows only, either as once, few or many, or as a class for expanded clones.

clone size: NA; V gene: TRBV14; J gene: TRBJ1-5; D gene: NA; CDR3 protein: CASSTYTRAQPQHF; CDR3 DNA: TGTGCCAGCAGCACATATACCAGGGCCCAGCCCCAGCATTTT
clone size: many; V gene: TRBV18; J gene: TRBJ2-5; D gene: TRBD1; CDR3 protein: CASKRDSGPQETQYF; CDR3 DNA: TGTGCCAGCAAACGGGACAGCGGACCCCAAGAGACCCAGTACTTC
clone size: NA; V gene: TRBV2; J gene: TRBJ2-7; D gene: NA; CDR3 protein: CASFGEPYEQYF; CDR3 DNA: TGTGCCAGCTTTGGGGAACCCTACGAGCAGTACTTC
clone size: NA; V gene: TRBV6-6; J gene: TRBJ1-5; D gene: NA; CDR3 protein: CASTRGRDQPQHF; CDR3 DNA: TGTGCCAGCACACGGGGCCGAGATCAGCCCCAGCATTTT
clone size: few; V gene: TRBV19; J gene: TRBJ1-2; D gene: TRBD1; CDR3 protein: CASSPIAGGNYGYTF; CDR3 DNA: TGTGCCAGTAGCCCTATCGCAGGGGGGAACTATGGCTACACCTTC
clone size: NA; V gene: TRBV6-5; J gene: TRBJ2-5; D gene: NA; CDR3 protein: CASTETGPQETQYF; CDR3 DNA: TGTGCCAGCACCGAGACAGGTCCGCAAGAGACCCAGTACTTC
clone size: NA; V gene: TRBV30; J gene: TRBJ2-4; D gene: NA; CDR3 protein: CAWSEDLRGKNIQYF; CDR3 DNA: TGTGCCTGGAGTGAGGACCTAAGGGGCAAAAACATTCAGTACTTC
clone size: few; V gene: TRBV6-1; J gene: TRBJ1-2; D gene: NA; CDR3 protein: CASSEAHRYGYTF; CDR3 DNA: TGTGCCAGCAGTGAAGCTCATCGCTATGGCTACACCTTC
clone size: NA; V gene: TRBV6-6; J gene: TRBJ2-1; D gene: TRBD2; CDR3 protein: CASTTLPSGSDEQFF; CDR3 DNA: TGTGCCAGCACCACCCTGCCTAGCGGGAGTGATGAGCAGTTCTTC
clone size: NA; V gene: TRBV19; J gene: TRBJ2-4; D gene: TRBD1; CDR3 protein: CASSTRDSRLIGNIQYF; CDR3 DNA: TGTGCCAGTAGTACTAGGGACAGCCGTCTTATCGGGAACATTCAGTACTTC
clone size: few; V gene: TRBV2; J gene: TRBJ2-7; D gene: NA; CDR3 protein: CASTRQTYEQYF; CDR3 DNA: TGTGCCAGCACGAGGCAAACCTACGAGCAGTACTTC
clone size: NA; V gene: TRBV19; J gene: TRBJ2-2; D gene: NA; CDR3 protein: CASKQGDVTGELFF; CDR3 DNA: TGTGCCAGTAAACAGGGAGATGTCACCGGGGAGCTGTTTTTT
clone size: NA; V gene: TRBV29-1; J gene: TRBJ2-5; D gene: TRBD2; CDR3 protein: CSVGGTSGAETQYF; CDR3 DNA: TGCAGCGTTGGCGGGACTAGCGGGGCAGAGACCCAGTACTTC
clone size: NA; V gene: TRBV7-8; J gene: TRBJ2-1; D gene: TRBD2; CDR3 protein: CASSLELASYNEQFF; CDR3 DNA: TGTGCCAGCAGCTTGGAACTAGCGTCCTACAATGAGCAGTTCTTC